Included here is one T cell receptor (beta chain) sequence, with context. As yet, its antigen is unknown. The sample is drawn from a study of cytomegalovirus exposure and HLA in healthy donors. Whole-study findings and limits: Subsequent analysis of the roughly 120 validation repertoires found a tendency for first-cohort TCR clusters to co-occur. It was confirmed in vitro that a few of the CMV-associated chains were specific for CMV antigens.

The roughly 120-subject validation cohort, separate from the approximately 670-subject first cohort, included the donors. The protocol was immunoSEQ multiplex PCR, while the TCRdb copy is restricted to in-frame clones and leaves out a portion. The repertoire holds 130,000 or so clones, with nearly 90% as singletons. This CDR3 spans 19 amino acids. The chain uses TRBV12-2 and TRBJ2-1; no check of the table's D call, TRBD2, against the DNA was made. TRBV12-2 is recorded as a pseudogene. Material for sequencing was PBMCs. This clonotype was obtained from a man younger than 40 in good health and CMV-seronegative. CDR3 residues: CASRLVIRTSGVPYNEQFF. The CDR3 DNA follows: TGTGCAAGTCGCTTAGTGATCCGAACTAGCGGGGTTCCCTACAATGAGCAGTTCTTC.